The clone carrying this T cell receptor (beta chain) appeared many times. Its antigen is not known. The data are from a study of CD8 T cells in ankylosing spondylitis. Overall study results and limits: Reports say disease-linked clones showed up significantly more in matched ankylosing spondylitis synovial fluid. What seemed typical of ankylosing spondylitis blood was a TCR beta motif built from eight highly homologous variants.

Preparation of TCR beta libraries was done by quantitative 5'-RACE with molecular barcodes. TCRdb re-called the 5' RACE reads with MiXCR, one entry per CDR3 protein. The sample has 150,000 to 200,000 distinct CDR3 sequences, roughly 12% seen once; the top ten hold roughly 28%. This CDR3 is 15 amino acids long. CDR1 is LGHNA and CDR2 is YSLEER in the germline V gene. Trimming removed 1 base from V and 5 bases from J, with 12 bases in between. This sequence was found in a male donor with ankylosing spondylitis or in good health (not recorded which). Sequences were obtained from blood, either unsorted or a sorted T cell fraction (not recorded which). The J gene is TRBJ2-1, the V gene TRBV4-3, with D perhaps TRBD2 (6 bases). The CDR3 DNA is TGCGCCAGCAGCCAAGGGCGGTGGAGGGACAATGAGCAGTTCTTC. Translation gives CASSQGRWRDNEQFF.